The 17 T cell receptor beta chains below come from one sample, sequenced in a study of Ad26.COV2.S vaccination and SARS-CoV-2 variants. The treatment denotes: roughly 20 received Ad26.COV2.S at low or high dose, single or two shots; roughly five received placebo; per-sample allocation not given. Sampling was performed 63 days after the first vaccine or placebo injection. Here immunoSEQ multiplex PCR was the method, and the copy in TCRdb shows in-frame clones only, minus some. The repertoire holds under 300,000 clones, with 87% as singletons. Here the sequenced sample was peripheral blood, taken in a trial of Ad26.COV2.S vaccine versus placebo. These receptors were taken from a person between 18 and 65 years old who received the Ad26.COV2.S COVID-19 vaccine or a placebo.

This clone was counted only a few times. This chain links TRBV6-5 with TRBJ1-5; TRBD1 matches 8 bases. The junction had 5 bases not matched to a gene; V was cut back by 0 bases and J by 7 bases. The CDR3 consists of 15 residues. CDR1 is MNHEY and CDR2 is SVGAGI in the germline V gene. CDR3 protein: CASSYSGQGNQPQHF. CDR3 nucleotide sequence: TGTGCCAGCAGTTACTCTGGACAGGGTAACCAGCCCCAGCATTTT.

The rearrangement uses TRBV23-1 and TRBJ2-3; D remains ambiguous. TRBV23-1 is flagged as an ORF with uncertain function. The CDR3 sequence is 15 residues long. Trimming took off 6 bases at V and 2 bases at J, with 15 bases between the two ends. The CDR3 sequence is CASRSRKGPTDTQYF. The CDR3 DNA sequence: TGCGCCAGCAGATCACGTAAAGGACCCACAGATACGCAGTATTTT.

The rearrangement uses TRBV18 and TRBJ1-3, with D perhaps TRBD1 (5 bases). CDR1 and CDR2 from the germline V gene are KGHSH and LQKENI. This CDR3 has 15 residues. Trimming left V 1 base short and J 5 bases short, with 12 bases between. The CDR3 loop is CASSPLRDDRNTIYF. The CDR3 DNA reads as TGTGCCAGCTCACCACTCAGGGACGACCGAAACACCATATATTTT.

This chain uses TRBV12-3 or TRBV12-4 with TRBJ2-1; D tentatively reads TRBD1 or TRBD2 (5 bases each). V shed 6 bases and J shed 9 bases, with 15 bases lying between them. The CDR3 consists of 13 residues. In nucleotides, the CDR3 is TGTGCCAGCAGCCTAACCAGGGACGGTGAGCAGTTCTTC. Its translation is CASSLTRDGEQFF.

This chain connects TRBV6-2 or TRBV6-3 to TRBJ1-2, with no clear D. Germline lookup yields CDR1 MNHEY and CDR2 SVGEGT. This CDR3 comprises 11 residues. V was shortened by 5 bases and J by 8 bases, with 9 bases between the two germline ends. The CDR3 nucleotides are TGTGCCAGCAGTCGCCTGGTCGGCTACACCTTC. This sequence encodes CASSRLVGYTF.

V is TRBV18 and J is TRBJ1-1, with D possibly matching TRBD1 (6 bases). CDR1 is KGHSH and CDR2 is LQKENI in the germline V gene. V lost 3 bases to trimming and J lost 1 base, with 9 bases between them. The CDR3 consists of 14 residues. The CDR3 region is CASSPTGQNTEAFF. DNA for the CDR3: TGTGCCAGCTCACCGACAGGCCAGAACACTGAAGCTTTCTTT.

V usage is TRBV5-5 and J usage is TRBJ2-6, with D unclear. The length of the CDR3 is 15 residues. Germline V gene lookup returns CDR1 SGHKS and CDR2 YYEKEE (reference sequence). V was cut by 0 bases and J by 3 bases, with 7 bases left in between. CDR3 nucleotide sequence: TGTGCCAGCAGCTTGGAAGGGTATGGGGCCAACGTCCTGACTTTC. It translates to CASSLEGYGANVLTF.

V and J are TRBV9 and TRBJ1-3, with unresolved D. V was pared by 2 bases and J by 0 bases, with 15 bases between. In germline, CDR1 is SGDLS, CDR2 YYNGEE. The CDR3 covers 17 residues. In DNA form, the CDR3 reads TGTGCCAGCAGCGTTAACCCTCAGGCCCCCTCTGGAAACACCATATATTTT. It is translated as CASSVNPQAPSGNTIYF.

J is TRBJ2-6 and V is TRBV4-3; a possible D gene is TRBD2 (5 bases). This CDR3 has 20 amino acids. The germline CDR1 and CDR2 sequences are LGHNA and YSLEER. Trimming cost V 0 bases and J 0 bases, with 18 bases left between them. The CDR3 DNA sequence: TGCGCCAGCAGCCAAGATGCGCGCTCCCGCGGACTCTCTGGGGCCAACGTCCTGACTTTC. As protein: CASSQDARSRGLSGANVLTF.

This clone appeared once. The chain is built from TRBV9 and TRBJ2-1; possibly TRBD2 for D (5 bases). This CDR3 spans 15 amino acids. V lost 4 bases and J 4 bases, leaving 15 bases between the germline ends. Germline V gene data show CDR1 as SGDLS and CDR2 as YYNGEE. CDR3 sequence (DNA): TGTGCCAGCAGCCCCCGGAGGCTTGAATACAATGAGCAGTTCTTC. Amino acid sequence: CASSPRRLEYNEQFF.

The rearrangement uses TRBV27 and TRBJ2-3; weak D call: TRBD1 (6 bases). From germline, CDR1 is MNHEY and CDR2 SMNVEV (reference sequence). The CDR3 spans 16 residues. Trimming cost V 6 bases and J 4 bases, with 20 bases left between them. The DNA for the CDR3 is TGTGCCAGCAGCTTTCTACAGGGATTGTGGCCAGATACGCAGTATTTT. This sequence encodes CASSFLQGLWPDTQYF.

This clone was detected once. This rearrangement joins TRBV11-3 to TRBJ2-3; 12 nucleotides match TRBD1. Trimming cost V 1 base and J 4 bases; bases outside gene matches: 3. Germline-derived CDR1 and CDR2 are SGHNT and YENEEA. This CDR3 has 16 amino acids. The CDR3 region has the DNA TGTGCCAGCAGCTTAGGGGGACAGGGGGCGGCAGATACGCAGTATTTT. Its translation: CASSLGGQGAADTQYF.

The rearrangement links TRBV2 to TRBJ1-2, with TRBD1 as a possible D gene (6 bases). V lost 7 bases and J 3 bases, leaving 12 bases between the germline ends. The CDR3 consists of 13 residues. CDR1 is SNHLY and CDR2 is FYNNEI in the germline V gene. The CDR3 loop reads CASTGQQDYGYTF. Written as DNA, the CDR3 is TGTGCCAGCACCGGACAGCAAGACTATGGCTACACCTTC.

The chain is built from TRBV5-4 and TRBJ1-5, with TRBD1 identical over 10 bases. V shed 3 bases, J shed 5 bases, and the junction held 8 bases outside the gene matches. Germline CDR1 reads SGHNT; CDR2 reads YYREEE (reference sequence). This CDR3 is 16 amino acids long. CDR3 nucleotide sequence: TGTGCCAGCAGCTGGGACAGGGGATTTATGGATCAGCCCCAGCATTTT. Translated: CASSWDRGFMDQPQHF.

The CDR3 here is CAVSEGPSYEQYV. Here the CDR3 DNA reads TGTGCCGTTTCGGAGGGCCCCTCCTACGAGCAGTACGTC. V usage is TRBV5-4 and J usage is TRBJ2-7, with a tentative D call TRBD2 (6 bases). Germline CDR1 reads SGHNT; CDR2 reads YYREEE (reference sequence). CDR3 size: 13 residues. Trimming took 10 bases from V and 0 from J, leaving 14 bases between them.

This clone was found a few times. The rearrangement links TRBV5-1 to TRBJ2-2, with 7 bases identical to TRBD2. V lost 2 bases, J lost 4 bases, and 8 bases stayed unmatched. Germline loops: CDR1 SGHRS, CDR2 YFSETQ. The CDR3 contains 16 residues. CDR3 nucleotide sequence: TGCGCCAGCAGCTTCGGCGGCGGGAGCGGCACCGGGGAGCTGTTTTTT. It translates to CASSFGGGSGTGELFF.

The CDR3 nucleotides are TGTGCCAGCGCACTGGCTGCGCACACTGAAGCTTTCTTT. This gives the protein CASALAAHTEAFF. The chain joins TRBV27 to TRBJ1-1; unclear D gene. V was clipped by 8 bases and J by 3 bases, with 13 bases between them. Germline CDR1 and CDR2: MNHEY and SMNVEV (reference sequence). The CDR3 sequence is 13 residues long.